Below, 21 T cell receptor beta chains from the same sample are listed, as sequenced in a study of T cell repertoires in cytomegalovirus infection. TCRdb used MiXCR to reprocess the reads, holding one entry per CDR3 protein. Among approximately 490,000 distinct CDR3 sequences listed, around 11% were seen once. Sequenced input: PBMCs. All receptors derive from a human donor in good health (CMV status not recorded). Some clones in this sample may be carry-over from other donors' samples.

This clonotype was seen many times. V usage is TRBV4-2 and J usage is TRBJ2-7, with TRBD1 identical over 11 bases. The V and J ends lost 2 bases and 6 bases, in that order; junction bases with no gene match: 6. The germline V gene encodes CDR1 LGHNA and CDR2 YNFKEQ. The CDR3 is made up of 15 amino acids. CDR3 residues: CASSQNGQGASEQYF. The CDR3 DNA reads TGTGCCAGCAGCCAAAATGGACAGGGGGCTAGCGAGCAGTACTTC.

This clonotype was seen repeatedly, ten times or more. The rearrangement joins TRBV6-5 to TRBJ1-4; no reliable D call. The CDR3 covers 12 residues. The germline CDR1 and CDR2 sequences are MNHEY and SVGAGI. Trimming took off 4 bases at V and 5 bases at J, with 5 bases between the two ends. In DNA form, the CDR3 reads TGTGCCAGCAGTTTCCCGAATGAAAAACTGTTTTTT. Encoded protein: CASSFPNEKLFF.

The chain employs TRBV19 and TRBJ2-5; possibly TRBD1 for D (6 bases). Germline V CDR1 and CDR2: LNHDA, SQIVND (reference sequence). Trimming removed 5 bases at V and 1 base at J, with 17 bases between. This CDR3 comprises 16 residues. The CDR3 sequence is CASSAPSRGSQETQYF. For the CDR3, the DNA is TGTGCCAGTAGTGCCCCATCGAGGGGGAGCCAAGAGACCCAGTACTTC.

The CDR3 nucleotides read TGTGCTAGTGGCCTACAGTCTAGCAATCAGCCCCAGCATTTT. It codes for CASGLQSSNQPQHF. V and J are TRBV12-5 and TRBJ1-5; D is unclear. CDR1 and CDR2 (germline): LGHNT, FRNRAP. With 6 bases removed from V and 0 bases from J, the gap between germline ends came to 9 bases. CDR3 size: 14 residues.

This clonotype was observed many times. The chain employs TRBV7-8 and TRBJ1-1; TRBD1 is a possible D gene (6 bases). This CDR3 has 15 residues. Germline V gene data show CDR1 as SGHVS and CDR2 as FQNEAQ. Trimming stripped 3 bases from V and 1 base from J, with 12 bases between. The CDR3 loop is CASSFTGTQNTEAFF. The CDR3 region has the DNA TGTGCCAGCAGCTTTACCGGGACACAGAACACTGAAGCTTTCTTT.

This chain uses TRBV11-2 with TRBJ1-5; 7 bases are a match to TRBD1. This CDR3 contains 15 residues. Germline CDR1 reads SGHAT; CDR2 reads FQNNGV. The junction had 5 bases not matched to a gene; V was cut back by 5 bases and J by 1 base. As DNA, the CDR3 is TGTGCCAGCAGCGGTACAGGGGTAAGCAATCAGCCCCAGCATTTT. Encoded protein: CASSGTGVSNQPQHF.

This chain uses TRBV28 with TRBJ1-5; D call uncertain. V shed 5 bases and J shed 5 bases, with 22 bases lying between them. The CDR3 runs to 17 residues. Germline CDR1 MDHEN, CDR2 SYDVKM. The CDR3 loop reads CASSPNPDRGGHQPQHF. The CDR3 nucleotides are TGTGCCAGCAGTCCCAACCCTGACCGGGGAGGGCATCAGCCCCAGCATTTT.

There are a few counts of this clonotype. The chain links TRBV28 to TRBJ2-1, with 9 nucleotides matching TRBD1. This CDR3 has 15 residues. Germline CDR1 is MDHEN and CDR2 is SYDVKM. Unmatched junction bases numbered 6, after V lost 5 bases and J lost 4 bases. CDR3 bases: TGTGCCAGCAGTCCCGGGACAGGGCTATACAATGAGCAGTTCTTC. Its translation: CASSPGTGLYNEQFF.

The rearrangement links TRBV6-8 to TRBJ2-7; 7 bases align to TRBD2. Germline values: CDR1 MNHGY, CDR2 SAAAGT. The CDR3 contains 13 residues. V lost 8 bases, J lost 2 bases, and 6 bases stayed unmatched. The CDR3 spells CASSRDYTYEQYF. DNA for the CDR3: TGTGCCAGCTCCCGGGACTACACCTACGAGCAGTACTTC.

In its sample, this clonotype was seen a few times. The chain carries TRBV20-1 and TRBJ1-5; 7 nucleotides match TRBD1. The CDR3 runs to 15 residues. V lost 6 bases and J lost 1; bases outside the gene matches: 9. Germline V gene lookup returns CDR1 DFQATT and CDR2 SNEGSKA (reference sequence). The CDR3 protein is CSAREGGFSNQPQHF. Written as DNA, the CDR3 is TGCAGTGCACGAGAAGGGGGCTTCAGCAATCAGCCCCAGCATTTT.

This clonotype was seen ten or more times. This chain links TRBV12-3 or TRBV12-4 with TRBJ2-7, with 9 nucleotides matching TRBD1. V was pared by 3 bases and J by 7 bases, with 13 bases of the junction left unmatched. This CDR3 contains 16 residues. In nucleotides, the CDR3 is TGTGCCAGCAGTTTCTCCCGCCGGGACAGGGTATTTGAGCAGTACTTC. Amino acid sequence: CASSFSRRDRVFEQYF.

This clonotype came up many times. This sequence joins TRBV19 and TRBJ1-6, with unresolved D. The CDR3 extends over 14 amino acids. Germline V gene data show CDR1 as LNHDA and CDR2 as SQIVND (reference sequence). V was cut by 6 bases and J by 0 bases, with 6 bases left in between. The chain's CDR3 is CASRKSSYNSPLHF. Here the CDR3 DNA reads TGTGCCAGTAGAAAAAGCTCCTATAATTCACCCCTCCACTTT.

This clonotype appeared many times. This chain joins TRBV11-2 and TRBJ2-2; no reliable D call. The CDR3 is made up of 16 amino acids. The germline V and J ends were trimmed by 5 bases and 0 bases, with 13 bases remaining between them. Germline CDR1 reads SGHAT; CDR2 reads FQNNGV. The chain's CDR3 is CASSRPKGTNTGELFF. The CDR3 DNA is TGTGCCAGCAGCCGCCCGAAGGGCACGAACACCGGGGAGCTGTTTTTT.

This clonotype was seen a handful of times. The J gene is TRBJ2-1, the V gene TRBV30; 13 bases are shared with TRBD2. CDR1 is GTSNPN, CDR2 SVGIG, per germline (reference sequence). The CDR3 covers 15 residues. V was clipped by 1 base and J by 8 bases; unmatched bases: 5. CDR3 sequence reads: CAWSGGLAGMDEQFF. The CDR3 DNA reads TGTGCCTGGAGTGGGGGACTAGCGGGAATGGATGAGCAGTTCTTC.

This clonotype has ten or more counts. V usage is TRBV12-3 or TRBV12-4 and J usage is TRBJ1-3; possibly TRBD1 for D (5 bases). This CDR3 has 13 residues. V gave up 6 bases and J gave up 7 bases, with 13 bases separating them. CDR3 residues: CASSLTGGNTIYF. CDR3 bases: TGTGCCAGCAGCTTAACGGGGGGGAACACCATATATTTT.

In its sample, this clonotype was seen a few times. The CDR3 DNA reads TGTGCCAGTAGTATTCTGGGGCCCCCCAGCAATCAGCCCCAGCATTTT. It encodes CASSILGPPSNQPQHF. This sequence joins TRBV19 and TRBJ1-5, with D possibly being TRBD1 (5 bases). The CDR3 contains 16 residues. Deletions cut 3 bases from V and 1 base from J, with 13 bases between. The V gene's germline CDR1 is LNHDA and CDR2 SQIVND (reference sequence).

The chain couples TRBV11-3 to TRBJ2-3; D is uncertain. The CDR3 is 13 residues long. Trimming stripped 3 bases from V and 4 bases from J, with 8 bases between. CDR1 is SGHNT and CDR2 is YENEEA in the germline V gene. DNA of the CDR3: TGTGCCAGCAGCTTGTACTGGGCAGATACGCAGTATTTT. Translated, it gives CASSLYWADTQYF.

This clonotype was seen repeatedly, ten times or more. The rearrangement uses TRBV7-2 and TRBJ2-1; D is tentatively TRBD1 or TRBD2 (5 bases each). V gave up 2 bases and J gave up 0 bases, with 17 bases separating them. Looked up from germline, CDR1 is SGHTA and CDR2 is FQGNSA. The CDR3 consists of 18 residues. CDR3 amino acids: CASSLPESKGSSYNEQFF. The CDR3 DNA is TGTGCCAGCAGCTTACCAGAGTCAAAGGGGAGCTCCTACAATGAGCAGTTCTTC.

This chain uses TRBV5-5 with TRBJ1-3; 9 bases are shared with TRBD1. The V segment lost 2 bases and the J segment 0 bases; nucleotides outside the gene matches: 3. The germline gives CDR1 SGHKS, CDR2 YYEKEE (reference sequence). This CDR3 is built from 16 residues. The CDR3 DNA is TGTGCCAGCAGCTTCGACAGGGGGGTCTCTGGAAACACCATATATTTT. It specifies CASSFDRGVSGNTIYF. Combining the CDR3 with reference TRBV5-5 and TRBJ1-3 gives the whole variable domain DAGVTQSPTHLIKTRGQQVTLRCSPISGHKSVSWYQQVLGQGPQFIFQYYEKEERGRGNFPDRFSARQFPNYSSELNVNALLLGDSALYLCASSFDRGVSGNTIYFGEGSWLTVV.

CDR3 in amino acids: CASGTGQLNEQFF. DNA for the CDR3: TGTGCCAGTGGGACAGGTCAATTGAATGAGCAGTTCTTC. This chain links TRBV2 with TRBJ2-1; 8 bases match TRBD1. The CDR3 is 13 residues long. Germline CDR1 is SNHLY and CDR2 is FYNNEI. V dropped 9 bases and J dropped 7; count of bases not matched to a gene: 8.

This chain links TRBV24-1 with TRBJ2-1; TRBD2 matches at 8 bases. From germline, CDR1 is KGHDR and CDR2 SFDVKD. The ends lost 4 bases at V and 7 bases at J; junction bases unmatched: 11. This CDR3 has 16 residues. CDR3: CATSDRPSGRGNEQFF. CDR3 coding DNA: TGTGCCACCAGTGACCGTCCGAGCGGGAGAGGGAATGAGCAGTTCTTC.